The source of this TCR beta chain is a study of cytomegalovirus exposure and HLA in healthy donors. For the study at large: Samples from HLA-typed donors yielded around 85 million unique TCRs in an early data release. Study-wide findings and caveats: The authors later found HLA-associated TCR beta chains more clonally expanded than equally common others. Association with HLA alleles at 0.05 false discovery rate was found for 16,951 TCR beta sequences in a later analysis. In terms of immune exposure information, only CMV serostatus was available.

Germline V gene sequence: CDR1 MNHNY, CDR2 SVGAGI (reference sequence). Trimming pared 4 bases from V and 3 bases from J, leaving 10 bases between. The CDR3 contains 13 residues. This clone was observed a handful of times. Its antigen is still unknown. PCR amplification relied on 60 Vbeta primers (plus 13 Jbeta primers). The table came from immunoSEQ multiplex PCR; TCRdb's copy has only in-frame clones and leaves some out. The table lists around 50,000 clones, roughly four fifths of them singletons. The chain has TRBV6-6 and TRBJ2-7; D gene uncertain. Specimen: PBMCs. This clonotype originated in a man in his forties in good health and CMV-seronegative. CDR3 protein: CASSSGPNYEQYV. In nucleotides, the CDR3 is TGTGCCAGCAGTTCGGGTCCGAACTACGAGCAGTACGTC.